This is a list of T cell receptor beta chains from one sample in a study of identical twins. MiXCR, run by TCRdb on the 5' RACE reads, gives a single entry per CDR3 protein. The table records 1.5 million to 2 million distinct CDR3 sequences, more than 30% of them present only once. The specimen was cord blood. These receptors were obtained from a newborn girl in good health. The CDR3 runs from the conserved cysteine through the conserved F or W. The D gene is left open where the match is weak. Not every row has a clone size; where given, it reads once, few, many or a size class.

clone_size j_call v_call d_call cdr3_nt cdr3_aa
few TRBJ1-5 TRBV5-6 TRBD1 TGTGCCAGCAGCTTGGGGGGAAGGGGGCGCATCCAGCCCCAGCATTTT CASSLGGRGRIQPQHF
few TRBJ2-5 TRBV7-2 NA TGTGCCAGCAGCCGGACGGTTGAGACCCAGTACTTC CASSRTVETQYF
few TRBJ1-4 TRBV5-1 NA TGCGCCAGCAGCTTGGGCCCTGAAGCGGGGGGGAGTGAAAAACTGTTTTTT CASSLGPEAGGSEKLFF
many TRBJ2-1 TRBV5-1 TRBD2 TGCGCCAGCAGCTTTACTAGCGGGGGTTCCTACAATGAGCAGTTCTTC CASSFTSGGSYNEQFF
few TRBJ2-6 TRBV20-1 TRBD1 TGCAGTGCTAGACAGGGGGCTGGGGCCAACGTCCTGACTTTC CSARQGAGANVLTF
few TRBJ2-7 TRBV20-1 NA TGCAGTGCTAAAAAAAACTCCTACGAGCAGTACTTC CSAKKNSYEQYF
NA TRBJ2-3 TRBV11-2 TRBD2 TGTGCCAGCAGAGCTTATGTAGCGGGGGGCCCCACAGATACGCAGTATTTT CASRAYVAGGPTDTQYF
few TRBJ2-3 TRBV12-3/TRBV12-4 TRBD2 TGTGCCAGCAGTCCTCATCTAGCGGGGGCAGATACGCAGTATTTT CASSPHLAGADTQYF
few TRBJ1-1 TRBV12-3/TRBV12-4 NA TGTGCCAGCAGCCTTTGGGGGCAGGACACTGAAGCTTTCTTT CASSLWGQDTEAFF
NA TRBJ2-3 TRBV15 NA TGTGCCACCAGAAGAGGAACAGGTACGCAGTATTTT CATRRGTGTQYF
many TRBJ2-3 TRBV5-1 TRBD2 TGCGCCAGCAGCGCCCTAACTAGCGGAGCCACAGATACGCAGTATTTT CASSALTSGATDTQYF
few TRBJ1-2 TRBV5-1 NA TGCGCCAGCAGCGTGGGACACCTTTTATTCTATGGCTACACCTTC CASSVGHLLFYGYTF
once TRBJ2-7 TRBV4-2 TRBD1 TGTGCCAGCAGCCAAGAGAGGAGGACAGGGGCCTCCTACGAGCAGTCCTTC CASSQERRTGASYEQSF
few TRBJ2-5 TRBV6-5 NA TGTGCCAGCAGCTTTGGATGGTACCAAGAGACCCAGTACTTC CASSFGWYQETQYF
NA TRBJ2-2 TRBV29-1 NA TGCAGCGTTGAACAGGGAGTCACCGGGGAGCTGTTTTTT CSVEQGVTGELFF
few TRBJ2-3 TRBV18 TRBD2 TGTGCCAGCTCGAGGGGACTAGCGGGGGGACACACAGATACGCAGTATTTT CASSRGLAGGHTDTQYF
few TRBJ2-7 TRBV29-1 NA TGCAGCGTTGGGGGGGCCCACGAGCAGTACTTC CSVGGAHEQYF
NA TRBJ1-3 TRBV20-1 NA TGCAGTGCTAGAGATCTCGGCCGGTATTCTGGAAACACCATATATTTT CSARDLGRYSGNTIYF
NA TRBJ2-4 TRBV28 NA TGTGCCAGCAGTTTAGGGCACGCGGGATGGGCCAAAAACATTCAGTACTTC CASSLGHAGWAKNIQYF
once TRBJ2-7 TRBV5-1 TRBD2 TGCGCCAGCAGCTTAGAGCGGGGGGGCTCCTACAATGAGCAGTACTTC CASSLERGGSYNEQYF
NA TRBJ2-1 TRBV20-1 TRBD2 TGCAGTGCCAGCCCACTAGCGCACTCCTACAATGAGCAGTTCTTC CSASPLAHSYNEQFF
NA TRBJ2-2 TRBV5-1 NA TGCGCCAGCAGCCTAGTACCGGGGACAAACACCGGGGAGCTGTTTTTT CASSLVPGTNTGELFF
NA TRBJ2-3 TRBV28 TRBD1 TGTGCCGGCAGCTCAATAGGGGGCGGCACAGATACGCAGTATTTT CAGSSIGGGTDTQYF
few TRBJ2-3 TRBV20-1 TRBD2 TGCAGTGCTACCGGCGGGAGAGGTGGGAGCACAGATACGCAGTATTTT CSATGGRGGSTDTQYF
NA TRBJ2-5 TRBV5-4 NA TGTGCCAGCAGTCGGACAGAGAACAATGAGCAGTACTTC CASSRTENNEQYF
few TRBJ2-7 TRBV29-1 TRBD2 TGCAGCGGCGTGACTAGCGGTGCCTACAATGAGCAGTACTTC CSGVTSGAYNEQYF
few TRBJ2-1 TRBV29-1 NA TGCAGCGTTGAAGACCCGCTACGGAGGGGGTACAATGAGCAGTTCTTC CSVEDPLRRGYNEQFF
few TRBJ2-7 TRBV21-1 NA TGTGCCAGCAGCAAAGGGGACAAAGGCTACGAGCAGTACTTC CASSKGDKGYEQYF
NA TRBJ1-1 TRBV10-2 NA TGCGCCAGCAGTGAGTATCGGACGGGAGCTTTCTTT CASSEYRTGAFF
NA TRBJ2-1 TRBV24-1 NA TGTGCCACCAGTGACCCCATCGGGCCCTACAATGAGCAGTTCTTC CATSDPIGPYNEQFF
NA TRBJ1-3 TRBV20-1 TRBD1 TGCAGTGCTAGAGAGGACAGGGCTCGCAACACCATATATTTT CSAREDRARNTIYF
few TRBJ2-7 TRBV6-2/TRBV6-3 TRBD1 TGTGCCAGCAGCCGAGGGACAGGCAAATCCTACGAGCAGTACTTC CASSRGTGKSYEQYF
few TRBJ2-3 TRBV2 TRBD2 TGTGCCATCGGGACTAGCGGGGGGGCCTCAGATACGCAGTATTTT CAIGTSGGASDTQYF
NA TRBJ2-7 TRBV6-6 TRBD2 TGTGCCAGCAGTTTCCCCATCGGGACTAAGTCATCCTACGAGCAGTACTTC CASSFPIGTKSSYEQYF
few TRBJ2-7 TRBV24-1 NA TGTGCCACCAGTGATCCCGAAAAGACTCGTATCTACGAGCAGTACTTC CATSDPEKTRIYEQYF
NA TRBJ2-3 TRBV5-1 TRBD2 TGCGCCAGCAGCTTGGATGCGGGAGTAATTGATACGCAGTATTTT CASSLDAGVIDTQYF
NA TRBJ2-1 TRBV4-1 NA TGCGCCAGCAGCCAAAGAGCGGCCACCCTTGGTCGGAATGAGCAGTTCTTC CASSQRAATLGRNEQFF
NA TRBJ2-7 TRBV11-2 TRBD2 TGTGCCAGCAGCTTAGATCAGGGAGGGTACAATGAGCAGTACTTC CASSLDQGGYNEQYF
NA TRBJ2-5 TRBV15 NA TGTGCCACCAGCACAGTGAGGGAGACCCAGTACTTC CATSTVRETQYF
NA TRBJ2-7 TRBV6-1 NA TGTGCCAGCAGTGTAAGCCGAGCCTCGGAGCAGTACTTC CASSVSRASEQYF
NA TRBJ2-2 TRBV5-1 TRBD2 TGCGCCAGCAGTCACAGCGGGGGCAACACCGGGGAGCTGTTTTTT CASSHSGGNTGELFF
NA TRBJ1-3 TRBV10-2 NA TGCGCCAGCAGAGCCGGGACTGCGGGAAACACCATATATTTT CASRAGTAGNTIYF
few TRBJ2-1 TRBV28 TRBD2 TGTGCCAGCAGTCCCCAACCTAGCGGGAGTTACCACAATGAGCAGTTCTTC CASSPQPSGSYHNEQFF
NA TRBJ2-1 TRBV20-1 NA TGCAGTGCCCGCTCACTCGGGGGTGAGCAGTTCTTC CSARSLGGEQFF
NA TRBJ2-3 TRBV3-1 TRBD2 TGTGCCAGCAGCCTGCTGGGTAGCGGGGGTGCAGATACGCAGTATTTT CASSLLGSGGADTQYF
NA TRBJ1-5 TRBV16 NA TGTGCCAGCAGCCACGCCTCGAGTGGACATCAGCCCCAGCATTTT CASSHASSGHQPQHF
many TRBJ1-2 TRBV6-6 NA TGTGCCAGCAGTTACGGGGGTGGCTACACCTTC CASSYGGGYTF
NA TRBJ1-1 TRBV5-6 TRBD1 TGTGCCAGCAGCTTCCCACAGGGGGCCTCGGGTAACACTGAAGCTTTCTTT CASSFPQGASGNTEAFF
many TRBJ1-2 TRBV6-5 NA TGTGCCAGCAGTTACAGGGAGCAAGGCTATGGCTACACCTTC CASSYREQGYGYTF
NA TRBJ2-7 TRBV6-5 NA TGTGCCGGCAGCAGACAGGCCCGAGTCGCCTACGAGCAGTACTTC CAGSRQARVAYEQYF
NA TRBJ1-6 TRBV2 NA TGTGCCAGCCGCGGGTCCTATAATTTACCCCTCCACTTT CASRGSYNLPLHF
NA TRBJ2-1 TRBV2 NA TGTGCCAGCAGGCTGACCTCGGCTAGTGGGCAGTTCTTC CASRLTSASGQFF
NA TRBJ2-3 TRBV18 NA TGTGCCAGCTCACCGCGGAGCTTAGCCCCAGATACGCAGTATTTT CASSPRSLAPDTQYF